This T cell receptor beta chain came from a study of T cell responses to AZD1222 COVID-19 vaccine (dated by TCRdb to about 2021). Notes on the research overall: A total of over 230 trial participants underwent TCR sequencing, of whom about 200 had received two doses of AZD1222 and around 25 had received two doses of the MenACWY control vaccine. Trial participants were enrolled by age into 18-55, 56-69 and 70-plus year subgroups, with about 150, 28 and 57 TCR-sequenced participants respectively.

Regarding this clone: Its antigen remains unidentified. No quality values exist for individual bases; no much larger clone is one base distant.

The CDR3 has 15 amino acids, counting the end cysteine and phenylalanine. Just the 45-base CDR3 DNA is kept, in frame starting at base 1. At the junction V is shortened by 6 bases and J by 3 bases; bases outside the gene matches: 3. Based on the germline V gene, the CDR1 and CDR2 sequences are MNHEY and SVGAGI. Results the study describes overall, beyond this receptor: A significant rise in spike-specific TCR breadth and depth was observed after two AZD1222 doses relative to day 0 and relative to MenACWY recipients. The whole spike protein was spanned by vaccine-associated CD4 TCRs, and dominant responses were seen in regions 160-218 and 743-854. Epitopes outside the regions mutated in the B.1.351 and B.1.1.7 variants were reportedly recognized by nearly half of the unique spike-specific TCRs. Because no samples from the day 14 peak response were available, repertoires could be characterized only after the peak T cell response. Conclusions about previously exposed vaccinees are limited, since just five to seven AZD1222 recipients were seropositive for SARS-CoV-2 at baseline. Participants were mostly white British, with more females than males. The authors suggested clonal diversity may have been underestimated. The 56-69-year group was small, and its depth increase did not reach significance, likely because of low power.

The CDR3 regions of human TCRbeta chains were subjected to immunosequencing. The authors' pipeline ran thus. Repertoire TCRs were checked for matches against a reference library of SARS-CoV-2-specific TCRs that had been generated using the MIRA antigen-specificity platform. Breadth was defined as the fraction of unique TCRs that were SARS-CoV-2-associated. Depth was defined as the fraction of total T cells that were SARS-CoV-2-associated. Each spike-specific TCR was assigned to its reactive spike region and to a CD4 or CD8 class using the MIRA data. Log10-transformed breadth and depth values were compared by one-way ANOVA with Sidak's multiple comparisons tests. This is the immuneACCESS table as TCRdb keeps it, with only in-frame sequences that have V and J called. A part of the clones is gone; compared with another copy, unresolved V genes explain less than half, and the rest is unexplained. V, J and clone size are taken as reported in that table, and D and trimming were inferred from the DNA itself. This sample lists around 47,000 clones; roughly 75% were detected once. The ten largest clones add up to roughly a fifth of the sample.

The time point label here, explained by the study, means: about 28 days (+/-7) after the second vaccine dose. Taken with the paper, the label for treatment or condition translates to: meningococcal conjugate vaccine given as trial control. The vaccinee samples were drawn from two UK trials, COV001 and COV002, one of which was a single-blind randomized controlled phase 2/3 trial testing AZD1222 (ChAdOx1 nCoV-19) in healthy adults. For TCRbeta chain sequencing, PBMC samples were collected from trial participants at day 0 and at day 28 after the second dose. The clonotype originates from an adult who received the MenACWY meningococcal vaccine as a control. The sequencing used peripheral blood, collected 28 days after the second dose of the MenACWY control vaccine. Here the chain combines TRBV6-5 and TRBJ1-6; 9 bases in between match TRBD1. The CDR3 sequence is CASRTGGNYNSPLHF. Read as DNA, the sequence is TGTGCCAGCAGGACAGGGGGAAACTATAATTCACCCCTCCACTTT.